One and the same sample provided the 10 T cell receptor beta chains below, sequenced in a study of cytomegalovirus exposure and HLA in healthy donors. A multiplex PCR was run with 60 Vbeta primers and 13 Jbeta primers. Libraries were prepared by immunoSEQ multiplex PCR; TCRdb keeps only in-frame clonotypes and omits some of them. The sample carries about 120,000 clones, approximately 80% recorded once. Sequencing input: PBMCs. These receptors came from a man between 18 and 35 years old in good health and CMV-seropositive.

The V and J genes are TRBV19 and TRBJ1-2; D uncertain. Germline CDR1 is LNHDA and CDR2 is SQIVND (reference sequence). V lost 5 bases to trimming and J lost 3 bases, with 19 bases between them. There are 16 residues in the CDR3. CDR3 sequence: CASSPRRVSEHYGYTF. The CDR3 nucleotides read TGTGCCAGTAGTCCCCGGAGGGTTTCGGAACACTATGGCTACACCTTC.

This sequence joins TRBV25-1 and TRBJ2-2; 12 bases fit TRBD2. Per germline, CDR1 MGHDK and CDR2 SYGVNS. The ends lost 1 base at V and 7 bases at J; junction bases unmatched: 10. CDR3 size: 18 residues. The CDR3 sequence: CASSESRLAGGPGGELFF. The CDR3 DNA reads TGTGCCAGCAGTGAATCAAGGCTAGCGGGAGGGCCGGGCGGGGAGCTGTTTTTT.

V usage is TRBV28 and J usage is TRBJ2-1; TRBD1 is a possible D gene (5 bases). The V end lost 5 bases, the J end lost 10 bases, and 18 bases lay between the germline ends. This CDR3 is 14 amino acids long. Germline V gives CDR1 MDHEN, CDR2 SYDVKM. CDR3 DNA: TGTGCCAGCAGTATAATCATTCGATACAGGGAGCAGTTCTTC. Protein sequence: CASSIIIRYREQFF.

The rearrangement links TRBV2 to TRBJ2-6; 7 positions agree with TRBD1. The germline gives CDR1 SNHLY, CDR2 FYNNEI. This CDR3 spans 15 amino acids. J gave up 2 bases and V 6 bases, and 4 bases lay outside the gene matches. CDR3 amino acids: CASSGGTAGANVLTF. The CDR3 DNA follows: TGTGCCAGCAGCGGTGGGACAGCTGGGGCCAACGTCCTGACTTTC.

CDR3 coding DNA: TGTGCCAGTAGTAGAGGAAACTCTGGAAACACCATATATTTT. It translates to CASSRGNSGNTIYF. V gene TRBV19 combines with J gene TRBJ1-3, with no clear D. The CDR3 length is 14 residues. The germline V gene has CDR1 LNHDA and CDR2 SQIVND (reference sequence). The germline V and J ends were trimmed by 4 bases and 0 bases, with 7 bases remaining between them. Supplemented by reference TRBV19 and TRBJ1-3, the full variable domain reads DGGITQSPKYLFRKEGQNVTLSCEQNLNHDAMYWYRQDPGQGLRLIYYSQIVNDFQKGDIAEGYSVSREKKESFPLTVTSAQKNPTAFYLCASSRGNSGNTIYFGEGSWLTVV.

The chain uses TRBV7-9 and TRBJ2-1, with 8 positions matching TRBD1. V was clipped by 3 bases and J by 2 bases; unmatched bases: 9. In germline, CDR1 is SEHNR, CDR2 FQNEAQ (reference sequence). The length of the CDR3 is 17 residues. CDR3 residues: CASSFVQGALPYNEQFF. Here the CDR3 DNA reads TGTGCCAGCAGCTTTGTTCAGGGGGCTTTACCCTACAATGAGCAGTTCTTC.

This sequence joins TRBV2 and TRBJ2-7; 8 positions match TRBD1. Germline-derived CDR1 and CDR2 are SNHLY and FYNNEI. J was trimmed by 4 bases and V by 11 bases; bases with no gene match: 7. CDR3 length equals 12 residues. The CDR3 DNA follows: TGTGCCGGACAGGGCACGAGTTACGAGCAGTACTTC. Its translation is CAGQGTSYEQYF.

J is TRBJ1-1 and V is TRBV19; no firm D call. The CDR3 length is 13 residues. Germline-derived CDR1 and CDR2 are LNHDA and SQIVND (reference sequence). Deletions cut 5 bases from V and 2 bases from J, with 9 bases between. The CDR3 loop is CASSPPSNTEAFF. The CDR3 DNA sequence: TGTGCCAGTAGTCCTCCAAGCAACACTGAAGCTTTCTTT.

The J gene is TRBJ2-3, the V gene TRBV4-2; TRBD2 agrees at 7 bases. With 6 bases clipped from V and 8 bases from J, the junction kept 8 bases outside the gene matches. Germline CDR1 LGHNA, CDR2 YNFKEQ. The CDR3 has 13 amino acids. This CDR3 is CASSQTSSGTQYF. In DNA, the CDR3 is TGTGCCAGCAGTCAGACGTCTAGCGGTACGCAGTATTTT.

The V call is TRBV15, the J call TRBJ2-5; 9 bases map to TRBD1. CDR1 LNHNV and CDR2 YYDKDF come from the germline V gene (reference sequence). V shed 0 bases, J shed 5 bases, and the junction held 10 bases outside the gene matches. The CDR3 extends over 17 amino acids. In DNA form, the CDR3 reads TGTGCCACCAGCAGAGATCGAGGAGTGGGACAGGGTGAGACCCAGTACTTC. It is translated as CATSRDRGVGQGETQYF.